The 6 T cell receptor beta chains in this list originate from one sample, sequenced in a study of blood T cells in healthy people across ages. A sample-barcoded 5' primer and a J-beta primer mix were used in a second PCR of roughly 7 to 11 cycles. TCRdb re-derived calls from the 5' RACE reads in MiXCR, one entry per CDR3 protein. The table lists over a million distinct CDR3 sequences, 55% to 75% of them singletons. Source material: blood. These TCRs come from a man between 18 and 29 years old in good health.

CDR3 protein: CASSHTALVADTQYF. The CDR3 bases are TGTGCCAGCAGCCATACGGCTCTTGTGGCGGATACGCAGTATTTT. The V gene is TRBV7-6, the J gene TRBJ2-3; no firm D call. Trimming took 5 bases from V and 6 from J, leaving 18 bases between them. The V gene's germline CDR1 is SGHVS and CDR2 FNYEAQ. The CDR3 covers 15 residues.

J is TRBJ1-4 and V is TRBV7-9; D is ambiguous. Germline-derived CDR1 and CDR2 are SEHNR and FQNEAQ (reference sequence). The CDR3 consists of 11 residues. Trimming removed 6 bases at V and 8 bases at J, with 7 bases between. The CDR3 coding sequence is TGTGCCAGCAGGGGTGGAGAAAAACTGTTTTTT. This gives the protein CASRGGEKLFF. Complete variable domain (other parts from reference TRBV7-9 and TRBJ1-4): DTGVSQNPRHKITKRGQNVTFRCDPISEHNRLYWYRQTLGQGPEFLTYFQNEAQLEKSRLLSDRFSAERPKGSFSTLEIQRTEQGDSAMYLCASRGGEKLFFGSGTQLSVL.

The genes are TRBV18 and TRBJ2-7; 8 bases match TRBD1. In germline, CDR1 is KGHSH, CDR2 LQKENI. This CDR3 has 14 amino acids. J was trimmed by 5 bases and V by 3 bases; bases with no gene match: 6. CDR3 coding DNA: TGTGCCAGCTCACCTCAGGGGGCGCGAGACGAGCAGTACTTC. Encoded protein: CASSPQGARDEQYF.

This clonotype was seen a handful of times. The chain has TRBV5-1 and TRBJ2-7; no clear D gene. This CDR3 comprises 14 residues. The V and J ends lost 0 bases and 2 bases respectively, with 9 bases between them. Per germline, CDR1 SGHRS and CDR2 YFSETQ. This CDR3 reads CASSLVGGPYEQYF. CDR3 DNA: TGCGCCAGCAGCTTGGTTGGCGGACCCTACGAGCAGTACTTC. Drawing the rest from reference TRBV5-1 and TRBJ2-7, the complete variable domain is KAGVTQTPRYLIKTRGQQVTLSCSPISGHRSVSWYQQTPGQGLQFLFEYFSETQRNKGNFPGRFSGRQFSNSRSEMNVSTLELGDSALYLCASSLVGGPYEQYFGPGTRLTVT.

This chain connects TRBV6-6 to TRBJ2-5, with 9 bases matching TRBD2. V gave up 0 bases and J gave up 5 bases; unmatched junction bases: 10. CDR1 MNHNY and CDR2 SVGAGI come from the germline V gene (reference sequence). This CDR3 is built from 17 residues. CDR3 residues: CASSYSWDGGTSETQYF. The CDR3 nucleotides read TGTGCCAGCAGTTACTCGTGGGACGGAGGGACTAGCGAGACCCAGTACTTC.

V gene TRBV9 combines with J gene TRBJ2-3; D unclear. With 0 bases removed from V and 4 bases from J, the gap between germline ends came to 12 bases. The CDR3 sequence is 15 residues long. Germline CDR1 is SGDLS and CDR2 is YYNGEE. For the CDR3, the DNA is TGTGCCAGCAGCGTAGAGGCTAGTGAGGCAGATACGCAGTATTTT. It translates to CASSVEASEADTQYF.